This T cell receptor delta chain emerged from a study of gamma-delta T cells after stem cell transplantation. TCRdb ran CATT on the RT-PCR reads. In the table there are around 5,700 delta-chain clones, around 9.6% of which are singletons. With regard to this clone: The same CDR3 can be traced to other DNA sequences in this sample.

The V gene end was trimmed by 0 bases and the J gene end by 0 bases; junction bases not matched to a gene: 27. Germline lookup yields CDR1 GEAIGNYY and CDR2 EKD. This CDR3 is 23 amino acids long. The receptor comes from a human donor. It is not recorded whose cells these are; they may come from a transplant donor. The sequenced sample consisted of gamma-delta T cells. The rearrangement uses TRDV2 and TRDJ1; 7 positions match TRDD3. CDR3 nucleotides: TGTGCCTGTGACACCGTATCGAGTACTGGGGACAAGAGAGAGAGCGGGTACACCGATAAACTCATCTTT. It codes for CACDTVSSTGDKRESGYTDKLIF.